This T cell receptor beta chain was identified in a study of shared clonotypes between healthy human individuals. Method: immunoSEQ multiplex PCR; TCRdb's copy keeps in-frame clones and lacks some. The sample has fewer than 550,000 clones, 60% to 80% seen once. J was trimmed by 5 bases and V by 1 base; bases with no gene match: 4. This CDR3 region has 13 residues. Germline lookup yields CDR1 GTSNPN and CDR2 SVGIG (reference sequence). Many counts were recorded for this clone. The source material was PBMCs. This clonotype was obtained from a woman in her 40s in good health. Some clones in this sample may be carry-over from other donors' samples. The chain is built from TRBV30 and TRBJ2-5; TRBD2 agrees at 7 bases. CDR3 bases: TGTGCCTGGAGTGCGCCAGCGGGGGAGACCCAGTACTTC. Translating it yields CAWSAPAGETQYF.